This T cell receptor (beta chain) was documented in a study of identical twins. The study, taken as a whole, reports: Modelling underestimated the level of out-of-frame TCR alpha sharing observed in monozygotic twins. High-abundance cord blood beta clonotypes had fewer insertions; memory repertoires showed none. Conclusions were drawn cross-sectionally by statistical analysis, without following the same donors.

This clonotype came up a few times. Its antigen is unidentified. From the 5' RACE reads, TCRdb called clonotypes with MiXCR, one entry per CDR3 protein. The profile shows 350,000 to 600,000 distinct CDR3 sequences, more than 13% of them singletons. Between the trimmed V and J ends, which lost 4 bases and 0 bases, there was a span of 15 bases. The germline CDR1 and CDR2 sequences are MNHEY and SVGAGI. The CDR3 contains 16 residues. The same sample was also studied in work on yellow fever vaccine responses in identical twins.

This receptor was obtained from a woman between 18 and 29 years old in good health. Sequenced input: CD4+ T cells sorted from blood. The chain joins TRBV6-5 to TRBJ2-5, with TRBD1 as a possible D gene (6 bases). The CDR3 region is CASSWGWGPYQETQYF. The CDR3 bases are TGTGCCAGCAGTTGGGGGTGGGGGCCGTACCAAGAGACCCAGTACTTC.